This T cell receptor beta chain is drawn from a study of long-term antiretroviral therapy in people with HIV. Findings and caveats of the study: At every time point, clones expanded before ART dominated the repertoire.

The assay used was immunoSEQ (version v3.0), run at survey level. Sequencing used immunoSEQ multiplex PCR; TCRdb keeps in-frame clones, though not all of them. The profile covers 25,000 to 30,000 clones, with just over 90% appearing a single time and approximately 3.9% taken by the ten largest. As to this clone: The target antigen is unknown.

Germline CDR1 is KGHSH and CDR2 is LQKENI. Trimming shortened V by 3 bases and J by 4 bases, and 15 bases separated the two germline ends. The CDR3 covers 15 residues. The TCR sequence derives from a man aged 18 to 30 with HIV. This chain uses TRBV18 with TRBJ1-1; D possibly corresponds to TRBD1 (5 bases). The sample in question was unsorted PBMCs, obtained 3.1 years after starting antiretroviral therapy. The CDR3 loop is CASSPRAAGTTEAFF. DNA of the CDR3: TGTGCCAGCTCACCGAGGGCGGCAGGGACCACTGAAGCTTTCTTT.